The 15 T cell receptor beta chains below come from one sample, sequenced in a study of T cells in Graves' hyperthyroidism and ophthalmopathy. Amplified TCR beta CDR3 regions derived from RNA transcripts. First-round RT-PCR of the TCR CDR3 relied on the HTBI primer set. A single record per CDR3 protein comes from TCRdb applying MiXCR to the multiplex PCR reads. The sample includes around 300,000 distinct CDR3 sequences, about 14% seen only once; the top ten take approximately 8.6%. The sequenced sample was blood. These receptors all come from a woman aged 25 to 45 with Graves' hyperthyroidism that later progressed to Graves' ophthalmopathy.

This clonotype has at least ten counts. This chain uses TRBV30 with TRBJ2-1, with TRBD2 matching over 11 bases. Germline trimming cut 3 bases from V and 9 bases from J; bases unmatched to any gene: 10. Germline V gene lookup returns CDR1 GTSNPN and CDR2 SVGIG (reference sequence). The CDR3 loop spans 15 amino acids. CDR3 sequence (DNA): TGTGCCTGGAGAGGTGCTAGCGGGAGGATCGGTGAGCAGTTCTTC. This sequence encodes CAWRGASGRIGEQFF.

This clonotype was recorded at least ten times. The chain couples TRBV6-1 to TRBJ2-7, with 9 positions matching TRBD1. With 1 base clipped from V and 3 bases from J, the junction kept 7 bases outside the gene matches. The CDR3 length is 16 residues. CDR1 and CDR2 (germline): MNHNS, SASEGT. The DNA of the CDR3 is TGTGCCAGCAGTGAAGTCCCGGGACAGGGACACTACGAGCAGTACTTC. Residues: CASSEVPGQGHYEQYF.

The rearrangement uses TRBV27 and TRBJ2-3; 15 nucleotides agree with TRBD2. The junction had 12 bases not matched to a gene; V was cut back by 10 bases and J by 7 bases. The CDR3 runs 16 residues. The germline V gene has CDR1 MNHEY and CDR2 SMNVEV (reference sequence). The CDR3 coding sequence is TGTGCCAACTACCATGGGACTAGCGGGGGGATGTATACGCAGTATTTT. This gives the protein CANYHGTSGGMYTQYF.

This clonotype was picked up many times. The rearrangement joins TRBV20-1 to TRBJ2-1, with a tentative D call TRBD2 (6 bases). This CDR3 has 14 amino acids. V shed 6 bases and J shed 5 bases, with 17 bases lying between them. The germline V gene has CDR1 DFQATT and CDR2 SNEGSKA (reference sequence). This CDR3 is CSASNPGLHNEQFF. The CDR3 DNA reads TGCAGTGCGAGCAACCCGGGACTCCACAATGAGCAGTTCTTC.

This clonotype came up many times. The CDR3 DNA is TGTGCCAGCAGGGGGGGGGCTAGCGGCTACGAGCAGTACTTC. This gives the protein CASRGGASGYEQYF. This chain uses TRBV6-1 with TRBJ2-7, with D possibly being TRBD2 (7 bases). V dropped 6 bases and J dropped 3 bases, with 15 bases sitting between them. The CDR3 consists of 14 residues. Germline V gene data show CDR1 as MNHNS and CDR2 as SASEGT.

This clonotype was found many times. The chain has TRBV6-6 and TRBJ2-3; D ambiguous. Between the trimmed V and J ends, which lost 2 bases and 2 bases, there was a span of 11 bases. CDR3 length: 15 amino acids. The germline V gene has CDR1 MNHNY and CDR2 SVGAGI (reference sequence). As DNA, the CDR3 is TGTGCCAGCAGTTACGTAAATCCTGCCACAGATACGCAGTATTTT. Translation gives CASSYVNPATDTQYF.

This chain links TRBV4-3 with TRBJ2-4; either TRBD1 or TRBD2 may supply D (7 bases each). Germline CDR1 reads LGHNA; CDR2 reads YSLEER. This CDR3 has 16 residues. Deletions cut 4 bases from V and 8 bases from J, with 21 bases between. The CDR3, as DNA: TGCGCCAGCAGCCCCCGACAGGGAGGGGTTTTGGACATTCAGTACTTC. Translated: CASSPRQGGVLDIQYF.

This clonotype was seen a few times. The rearrangement joins TRBV9 to TRBJ2-1; TRBD2 matches at 9 bases. With 4 bases clipped from V and 5 bases from J, the junction kept 10 bases outside the gene matches. Germline V gives CDR1 SGDLS, CDR2 YYNGEE. The CDR3 totals 16 residues. The CDR3 DNA sequence: TGTGCCAGCAGCCCGAGCGGGGGGACAGCGAACAATGAGCAGTTCTTC. Translation: CASSPSGGTANNEQFF.

This chain uses TRBV4-2 with TRBJ2-3, with D possibly matching TRBD2 (5 bases). Germline CDR1 LGHNA, CDR2 YNFKEQ. V was trimmed by 0 bases and J by 0 bases, leaving 16 bases between them. The CDR3 has 18 residues. CDR3 DNA: TGTGCCAGCAGCCAAGATATAACTAGTCTATCTAGCACAGATACGCAGTATTTT. Translation gives CASSQDITSLSSTDTQYF.

This clonotype was seen at least ten times. The gene calls are TRBV5-1 and TRBJ2-7, with D tentatively TRBD1 or TRBD2 (6 bases each). Germline CDR1 reads SGHRS; CDR2 reads YFSETQ. Trimming pared 4 bases from V and 3 bases from J, leaving 17 bases between. This CDR3 comprises 15 residues. Here the CDR3 reads CASSPGDGGLYEQYF. The CDR3 DNA reads TGCGCCAGCAGCCCGGGGGACGGGGGCCTCTACGAGCAGTACTTC.

This clonotype was counted many times. V usage is TRBV27 and J usage is TRBJ2-7; 9 bases align to TRBD2. The CDR3 has 17 residues. Germline values: CDR1 MNHEY, CDR2 SMNVEV (reference sequence). V trimming: 6 bases; J trimming: 4 bases; junction bases outside the gene matches: 16. The CDR3 DNA follows: TGTGCCAGCAGCCCCCTTTTGAGCGGGAGGAGAACATACGAGCAGTACTTC. It translates to CASSPLLSGRRTYEQYF.

This clonotype was observed at least ten times. The chain is built from TRBV27 and TRBJ2-3; weak D call: TRBD1 (6 bases). Trimming shortened V by 5 bases and J by 2 bases, and 14 bases separated the two germline ends. The CDR3 covers 15 residues. Per germline, CDR1 MNHEY and CDR2 SMNVEV (reference sequence). For the CDR3, the DNA is TGTGCCAGCAGTATCGGGACACTTCCCACAGATACGCAGTATTTT. Translated: CASSIGTLPTDTQYF.

This clonotype was recorded many times. The J gene is TRBJ1-4, the V gene TRBV11-2, with D perhaps matching TRBD1 (6 bases). V lost 5 bases to trimming and J lost 4 bases, with 14 bases between them. Germline V gene sequence: CDR1 SGHAT, CDR2 FQNNGV. The CDR3 covers 15 residues. CDR3 loop: CASSRNDRFNEKLFF. The CDR3 DNA reads as TGTGCCAGCAGCCGAAATGACAGGTTTAATGAAAAACTGTTTTTT.

As for this clonotype: A much larger clone differs by one base, so this may be a read error. The final CDR3 position lacks the conserved phenylalanine or tryptophan, pointing to a likely read error. The V gene is TRBV30, the J gene TRBJ1-2, with D maybe TRBD1 (5 bases). The CDR3 loop spans 11 amino acids. Looked up from germline, CDR1 is GTSNPN and CDR2 is SVGIG (reference sequence). Here the CDR3 DNA reads TGTGCTGGCACGGAGGGACATGGCTACACCCTC. This gives the protein CAGTEGHGYTL.

There are many counts of this clonotype. The chain recombines TRBV27 with TRBJ2-1; the D is unclear. Trimming shortened V by 7 bases and J by 2 bases, and 15 bases separated the two germline ends. The CDR3 runs 15 residues. CDR1 is MNHEY, CDR2 SMNVEV, per germline (reference sequence). As DNA, the CDR3 is TGTGCCAGCACTGAGGACCCGACAACCTACAATGAGCAGTTCTTC. It yields the protein CASTEDPTTYNEQFF.